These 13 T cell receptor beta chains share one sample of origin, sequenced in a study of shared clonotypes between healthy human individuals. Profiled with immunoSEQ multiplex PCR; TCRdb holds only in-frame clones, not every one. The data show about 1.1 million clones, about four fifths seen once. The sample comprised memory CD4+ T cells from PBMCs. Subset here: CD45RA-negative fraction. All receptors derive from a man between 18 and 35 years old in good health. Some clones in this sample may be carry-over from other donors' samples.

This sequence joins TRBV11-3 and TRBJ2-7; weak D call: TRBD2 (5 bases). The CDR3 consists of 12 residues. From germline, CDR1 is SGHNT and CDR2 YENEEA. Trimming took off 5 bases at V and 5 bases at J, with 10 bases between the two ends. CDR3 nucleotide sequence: TGTGCCAGCAGCCGGGGAAGGGACGAGCAGTACTTC. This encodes CASSRGRDEQYF.

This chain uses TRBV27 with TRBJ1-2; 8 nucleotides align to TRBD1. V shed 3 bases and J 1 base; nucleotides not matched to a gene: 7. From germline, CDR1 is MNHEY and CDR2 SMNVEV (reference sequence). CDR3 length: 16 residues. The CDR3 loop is CASSFFQGAGNYGYTF. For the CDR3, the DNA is TGTGCCAGCAGTTTTTTCCAGGGGGCGGGTAACTATGGCTACACCTTC.

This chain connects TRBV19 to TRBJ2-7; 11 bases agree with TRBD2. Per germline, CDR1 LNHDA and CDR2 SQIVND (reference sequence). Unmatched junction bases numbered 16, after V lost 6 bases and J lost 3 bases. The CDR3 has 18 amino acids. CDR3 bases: TGTGCCAGTAGCGTACTAGCGGGAGAAGCGGGCACTCACTACGAGCAGTACTTC. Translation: CASSVLAGEAGTHYEQYF.

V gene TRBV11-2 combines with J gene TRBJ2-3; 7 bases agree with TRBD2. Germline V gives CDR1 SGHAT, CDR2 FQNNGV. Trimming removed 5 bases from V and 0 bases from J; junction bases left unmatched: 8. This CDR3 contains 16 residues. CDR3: CASSTQAGTSTDTQYF. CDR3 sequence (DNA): TGTGCCAGCAGCACACAAGCGGGAACAAGCACAGATACGCAGTATTTT.

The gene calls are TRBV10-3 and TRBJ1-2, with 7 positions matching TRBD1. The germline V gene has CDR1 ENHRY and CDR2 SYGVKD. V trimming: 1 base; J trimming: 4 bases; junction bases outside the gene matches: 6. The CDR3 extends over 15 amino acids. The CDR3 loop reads CAISEWPGGGYGYTF. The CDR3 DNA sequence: TGTGCCATCAGTGAGTGGCCAGGGGGAGGCTATGGCTACACCTTC.

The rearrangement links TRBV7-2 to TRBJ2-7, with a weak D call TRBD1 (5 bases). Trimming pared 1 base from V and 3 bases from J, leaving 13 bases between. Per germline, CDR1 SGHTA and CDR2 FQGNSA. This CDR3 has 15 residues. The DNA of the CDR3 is TGTGCCAGCAGCTTAGAAGGGGCCAGACTCTACGAGCAGTACTTC. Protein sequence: CASSLEGARLYEQYF.

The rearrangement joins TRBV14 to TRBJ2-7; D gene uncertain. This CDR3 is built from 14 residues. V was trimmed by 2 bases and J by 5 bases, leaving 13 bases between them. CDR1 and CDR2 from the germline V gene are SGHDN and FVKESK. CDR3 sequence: CASSQLRVFHEQYF. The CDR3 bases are TGTGCCAGCAGCCAATTAAGAGTTTTCCACGAGCAGTACTTC.

CDR3: CASSEAGTAYGYTF. The DNA for the CDR3 is TGTGCCAGCAGTGAAGCCGGGACAGCATATGGCTACACCTTC. This sequence joins TRBV6-1 and TRBJ1-2, with 7 bases matching TRBD1. The CDR3 sequence is 14 residues long. Losses at the gene ends were 0 bases for V and 5 bases for J; bases not matched to a gene: 3. Germline CDR1 is MNHNS and CDR2 is SASEGT.

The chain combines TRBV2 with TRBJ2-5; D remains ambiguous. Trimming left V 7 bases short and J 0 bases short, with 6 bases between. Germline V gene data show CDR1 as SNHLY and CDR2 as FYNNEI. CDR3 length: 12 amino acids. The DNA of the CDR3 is TGTGCCAGCAAAACTGACCAAGAGACCCAGTACTTC. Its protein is CASKTDQETQYF. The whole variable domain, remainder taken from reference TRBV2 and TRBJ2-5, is EPEVTQTPSHQVTQMGQEVILRCVPISNHLYFYWYRQILGQKVEFLVSFYNNEISEKSEIFDDQFSVERPDGSNFTLKIRSTKLEDSAMYFCASKTDQETQYFGPGTRLLVL.

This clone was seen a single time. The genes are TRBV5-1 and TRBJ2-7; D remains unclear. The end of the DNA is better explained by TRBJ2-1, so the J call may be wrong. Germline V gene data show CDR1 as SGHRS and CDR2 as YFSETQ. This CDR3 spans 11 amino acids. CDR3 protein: CASSVRDEQFF. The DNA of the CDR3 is TGCGCCAGCAGCGTACGGGATGAGCAGTTCTTC.

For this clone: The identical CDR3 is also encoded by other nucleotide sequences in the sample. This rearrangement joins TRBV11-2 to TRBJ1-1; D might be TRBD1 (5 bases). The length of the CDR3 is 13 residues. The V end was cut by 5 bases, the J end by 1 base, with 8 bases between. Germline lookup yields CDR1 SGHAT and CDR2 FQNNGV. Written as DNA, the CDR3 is TGTGCCAGCAGCGCAGACAGGAACACTGAAGCTTTCTTT. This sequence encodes CASSADRNTEAFF.

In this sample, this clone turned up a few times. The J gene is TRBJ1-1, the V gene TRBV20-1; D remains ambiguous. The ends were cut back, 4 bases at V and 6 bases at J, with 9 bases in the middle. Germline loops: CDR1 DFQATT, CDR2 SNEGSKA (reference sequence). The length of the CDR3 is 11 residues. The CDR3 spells CSAKAAAEAFF. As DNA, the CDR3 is TGCAGTGCTAAGGCAGCTGCTGAAGCTTTCTTT.

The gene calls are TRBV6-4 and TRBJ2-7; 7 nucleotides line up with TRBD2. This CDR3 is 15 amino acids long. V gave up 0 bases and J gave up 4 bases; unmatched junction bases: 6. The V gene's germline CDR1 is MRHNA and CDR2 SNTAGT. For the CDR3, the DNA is TGTGCCAGCAGTGACTCCAGGGCGGGAGCGTACGAGCAGTACTTC. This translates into CASSDSRAGAYEQYF.